The 2 T cell receptor beta chains presented below share a single source sample, sequenced in a study of blood T cell repertoires in COVID-19. Profiling relied on immunoSEQ multiplex PCR, and the TCRdb table lists in-frame clones only, not all of them. The profile shows 120,000 to 150,000 clones, about 87% of them singletons. Sample: peripheral blood. These receptors came from a woman in her forties or fifties with acute or convalescent COVID-19.

The J gene is TRBJ2-4, the V gene TRBV30, with TRBD1 matching over 11 bases. Looked up from germline, CDR1 is GTSNPN and CDR2 is SVGIG (reference sequence). This CDR3 has 20 amino acids. V gave up 0 bases and J gave up 0 bases; unmatched junction bases: 13. Here the CDR3 reads CAWSVLGTGGIWGAKNIQYF. The CDR3 DNA reads TGTGCCTGGAGTGTACTCGGGACAGGGGGTATCTGGGGAGCCAAAAACATTCAGTACTTC.

The genes are TRBV6-5 and TRBJ1-1, with D perhaps matching TRBD1 (5 bases). The CDR3 has 16 residues. V lost 0 bases, J lost 3 bases, and 14 bases lay in between. Germline assignment: CDR1 MNHEY and CDR2 SVGAGI. The CDR3 spells CASSYSQGMGDTEAFF. CDR3 nucleotide sequence: TGTGCCAGCAGTTACTCGCAGGGAATGGGTGACACTGAAGCTTTCTTT.